Presented here are 21 T cell receptor beta chains from one specimen sequenced in a study of identical twins. TCRdb re-analysed the 5' RACE reads in MiXCR, keeping a single row per CDR3 protein. In the table there are about 700,000 distinct CDR3 sequences, approximately 6% of which are singletons. Sequencing was performed on naive T cells sorted from blood. The receptors stem from a man aged 18 to 29 in good health.

This clonotype has more than one count but fewer than ten. This chain connects TRBV7-9 to TRBJ2-3; D is possibly TRBD2 (5 bases). Germline V CDR1 and CDR2: SEHNR, FQNEAQ (reference sequence). The CDR3 is 14 residues long. The V end lost 3 bases, the J end lost 1 base, and 8 bases lay between the germline ends. CDR3 bases: TGTGCCAGCAGCTTTTTGGAGGGCACAGATACGCAGTATTTT. This codes for CASSFLEGTDTQYF.

This clonotype was found many times. The chain couples TRBV12-3 or TRBV12-4 to TRBJ2-1; no firm D call. The V end was cut by 1 base, the J end by 3 bases, with 4 bases between. This CDR3 comprises 13 residues. The CDR3 sequence: CASSLVVYNEQFF. Here the CDR3 DNA reads TGTGCCAGCAGTTTAGTAGTCTACAATGAGCAGTTCTTC.

The J gene is TRBJ2-1, the V gene TRBV20-1, with 10 bases lining up with TRBD2. Trimming cost V 6 bases and J 8 bases; bases outside gene matches: 7. The V gene's germline CDR1 is DFQATT and CDR2 SNEGSKA (reference sequence). The CDR3 length is 13 residues. The CDR3 reads CSATSGTTDEQFF. CDR3 sequence (DNA): TGCAGTGCAACTAGCGGGACTACCGATGAGCAGTTCTTC.

Points on this clonotype: A much larger clone lies one base from this, so it may be a read error. The chain has TRBV6-1 and TRBJ1-1; no definite D call. CDR1 is MNHNS, CDR2 SASEGT, per germline. CDR3 length: 13 amino acids. V was trimmed by 4 bases and J by 6 bases, leaving 12 bases between them. CDR3 coding DNA: TGTGCCAGCAGTGTGATGACAAGCCCTGAAGCTTTCTTT. Protein sequence: CASSVMTSPEAFF.

This chain links TRBV5-1 with TRBJ2-7, with 9 nucleotides matching TRBD1. CDR3 length: 16 amino acids. Germline CDR1 reads SGHRS; CDR2 reads YFSETQ. The ends lost 7 bases at V and 5 bases at J; junction bases unmatched: 16. CDR3 nucleotides: TGCGCCAGCGGACTTACCACGGGACAGGGTGACAACGAGCAGTACTTC. It translates to CASGLTTGQGDNEQYF.

V usage is TRBV6-2 or TRBV6-3 and J usage is TRBJ1-1; TRBD1 might be the D (5 bases). There are 15 residues in the CDR3. Germline values: CDR1 MNHEY, CDR2 SVGEGT. The V and J ends lost 2 bases and 3 bases respectively, with 13 bases between them. CDR3 DNA sequence: TGTGCCAGCAGTTACATGTCAGGGTTGGACACTGAAGCTTTCTTT. It specifies CASSYMSGLDTEAFF.

This clonotype has ten or more counts. The gene calls are TRBV7-2 and TRBJ2-5; D possibly corresponds to TRBD2 (5 bases). The CDR3 covers 15 residues. V lost 3 bases to trimming and J lost 0 bases, with 11 bases between them. Germline V CDR1 and CDR2: SGHTA, FQGNSA. The CDR3 DNA reads TGTGCCAGCAGCTTGTCGACGGGGTACCAAGAGACCCAGTACTTC. Translation: CASSLSTGYQETQYF.

This rearrangement joins TRBV20-1 to TRBJ2-5; 13 positions agree with TRBD2. This CDR3 has 16 amino acids. Germline-derived CDR1 and CDR2 are DFQATT and SNEGSKA (reference sequence). After removal of 1 base from V and 5 bases from J, the junction contained 7 bases not matched to a gene. Written as DNA, the CDR3 is TGCAGTGCTAGAGGGACTAGCGGGAGCCTTGGGGAGACCCAGTACTTC. This encodes CSARGTSGSLGETQYF.

This clonotype appeared many times. The V call is TRBV5-1, the J call TRBJ2-2; D unresolved. The CDR3 sequence is 15 residues long. Germline V gene data show CDR1 as SGHRS and CDR2 as YFSETQ. Trimming pared 6 bases from V and 7 bases from J, leaving 19 bases between. The CDR3 sequence is CASMGQRSKHGELFF. The CDR3 DNA reads as TGCGCCAGCATGGGCCAGCGATCAAAGCACGGGGAGCTGTTTTTT.

This clonotype appeared a few times. This chain joins TRBV6-1 and TRBJ2-6, with a possible D match to TRBD2 (5 bases). V was cut by 8 bases and J by 4 bases, with 15 bases left in between. CDR1 is MNHNS and CDR2 is SASEGT in the germline V gene. The CDR3 has 15 residues. The CDR3 here is CASVRLSGGANVLTF. The CDR3 DNA follows: TGTGCCAGCGTCAGGCTTTCGGGGGGGGCCAACGTCCTGACTTTC.

This clonotype has more than one count but fewer than ten. The chain combines TRBV19 with TRBJ2-3; D not certain. V lost 7 bases, J lost 4 bases, and 21 bases lay in between. This CDR3 spans 16 amino acids. CDR1 LNHDA and CDR2 SQIVND come from the germline V gene (reference sequence). This CDR3 is CASTKGRALPADTQYF. CDR3 bases: TGTGCCAGTACAAAGGGCCGGGCCCTACCAGCAGATACGCAGTATTTT.

V and J are TRBV12-3 or TRBV12-4 and TRBJ2-7, with a weak D call TRBD2 (6 bases). The germline V and J ends were trimmed by 5 bases and 3 bases, with 17 bases remaining between them. There are 15 residues in the CDR3. CDR3 DNA sequence: TGTGCCAGCAGTGGGGGGAGACAGCACATCTACGAGCAGTACTTC. It encodes CASSGGRQHIYEQYF.

This clonotype was seen only a few times. J is TRBJ1-5 and V is TRBV12-3 or TRBV12-4; the match to TRBD1 covers 7 bases. Unmatched junction bases numbered 15, after V lost 5 bases and J lost 8 bases. The CDR3 sequence is 16 residues long. The CDR3 region is CASSPIYGQVIEPQHF. The CDR3, as DNA: TGTGCCAGCAGTCCTATATACGGACAGGTGATTGAGCCCCAGCATTTT.

This clonotype has at least ten counts. The chain has TRBV20-1 and TRBJ2-1, with 12 bases that match TRBD2. CDR3 size: 15 residues. The germline CDR1 and CDR2 sequences are DFQATT and SNEGSKA (reference sequence). The junction had 12 bases not matched to a gene; V was cut back by 6 bases and J by 9 bases. This CDR3 reads CSAPRLAGVGSEQFF. The CDR3 nucleotides are TGCAGTGCCCCCAGACTAGCGGGAGTCGGTAGTGAGCAGTTCTTC.

This clonotype occurred many times. Germline and junction disagree at one end, which may indicate a read error. The genes are TRBV5-1 and TRBJ2-2, with no clear D. The CDR3 loop spans 12 amino acids. Germline CDR1 SGHRS, CDR2 YFSETQ. The DNA for the CDR3 is TGTGCCAGCAGCTTAGAATCGGGGGAGCTGTTTTTT. Translating gives CASSLESGELFF.

This clonotype was seen ten or more times. The chain has TRBV4-1 and TRBJ2-1; TRBD2 matches at 11 bases. The germline CDR1 and CDR2 sequences are MGHRA and YSYEKL. The V and J ends lost 1 base and 7 bases, in that order; junction bases with no gene match: 6. CDR3 length equals 16 residues. In nucleotides, the CDR3 is TGCGCCAGCAGCCAAGGACTAGCGGGAATATGGAATGAGCAGTTCTTC. Its translation is CASSQGLAGIWNEQFF.

This clonotype has at least ten counts. This chain joins TRBV10-3 and TRBJ2-2; D remains unclear. The CDR3 covers 16 residues. Trimming took off 3 bases at V and 2 bases at J, with 13 bases between the two ends. Germline loops: CDR1 ENHRY, CDR2 SYGVKD. CDR3 loop: CAISESRRANTGELFF. CDR3 DNA sequence: TGTGCCATCAGTGAATCCAGGAGAGCCAACACCGGGGAGCTGTTTTTT.

This clonotype was detected ten times or more. The V gene is TRBV7-2, the J gene TRBJ2-4, with 7 bases fitting TRBD2. CDR3 length: 16 amino acids. CDR1 and CDR2 from the germline V gene are SGHTA and FQGNSA. Trimming took 2 bases from V and 9 from J; bases not matched to a gene: 13. CDR3 protein: CASSLSLGGLSRIQYF. CDR3 sequence (DNA): TGTGCCAGCAGCTTATCTCTGGGAGGGCTATCGCGCATTCAGTACTTC.

This clonotype was counted only a few times. The chain employs TRBV5-1 and TRBJ2-5, with 10 bases fitting TRBD2. V lost 4 bases and J lost 4; bases outside the gene matches: 10. Germline lookup yields CDR1 SGHRS and CDR2 YFSETQ. This CDR3 contains 16 residues. CDR3 loop: CASSLNLAGGGETQYF. CDR3 coding DNA: TGCGCCAGCAGCCTCAACTTAGCGGGAGGTGGAGAGACCCAGTACTTC.

This clonotype was seen repeatedly, ten times or more. The chain joins TRBV29-1 to TRBJ1-1, with 11 bases aligning to TRBD1. Germline trimming cut 7 bases from V and 0 bases from J; bases unmatched to any gene: 1. This CDR3 spans 13 amino acids. CDR1 and CDR2 (germline): SQVTM, ANQGSEA. The CDR3 bases are TGCAGCGGGGACAGGGGGGTGAACACTGAAGCTTTCTTT. Its translation: CSGDRGVNTEAFF.

This clonotype was counted between two and nine times. This chain links TRBV5-1 with TRBJ2-7, with TRBD1 as a possible D gene (5 bases). The V end lost 0 bases, the J end lost 5 bases, and 18 bases lay between the germline ends. The CDR3 is made up of 16 amino acids. Germline V gene lookup returns CDR1 SGHRS and CDR2 YFSETQ. This CDR3 reads CASSLAGREIDDEQYF. CDR3 bases: TGCGCCAGCAGCTTGGCAGGCAGGGAAATCGATGACGAGCAGTACTTC.